This paragraph covers one T cell receptor beta chain sequence. What it binds is not known. The PCR employed 60 Vbeta primers together with 13 Jbeta primers. Using immunoSEQ multiplex PCR, the repertoire was profiled, and TCRdb retains in-frame clones only, with some absent. Of some 150,000 clones listed, around 73% are singletons. The V gene end was trimmed by 0 bases and the J gene end by 3 bases; junction bases not matched to a gene: 7. Per germline, CDR1 SGHVS and CDR2 FQNEAQ. The length of the CDR3 is 16 residues. This specimen comes from a study of cytomegalovirus exposure and HLA in healthy donors. Study outcomes and limitations: The study recorded around 160 TCR beta chains that were cytomegalovirus-associated.

The clonotype originates from a female donor in good health and CMV-seronegative. This chain connects TRBV7-8 to TRBJ2-7; the match to TRBD2 covers 8 bases. Source material: PBMCs. The CDR3 region is CASSLARSGGGYEQYF. Here the CDR3 DNA reads TGTGCCAGCAGCTTAGCGCGATCGGGGGGGGGCTACGAGCAGTACTTC.